The 2 T cell receptor beta chains given below trace back to one sample, sequenced in a study of PD-L1 blockade in urothelial cancer (TCRdb year 2017). Preparation of the library involved the immunoSEQ multiplex PCR assay. This is the immuneACCESS table as TCRdb keeps it, with only in-frame sequences that have V and J called. A part of the clones is gone; compared with another copy, unresolved V genes explain less than half, and the rest is unexplained. Recorded for this sample are tens of thousands of clones; around 88% of them occurred a single time. Roughly 10% of the sample belongs to the ten largest clones. What this sample's time point label stands for: peripheral blood 6 weeks after treatment start. The material was PBMCs, obtained around atezolizumab (anti-PD-L1) treatment. These receptors all come from a man between 60 and 75 years old with urothelial cancer.

This chain connects TRBV19 to TRBJ1-1, with D possibly being TRBD1 (6 bases). The CDR3 is made up of 13 amino acids. V was shortened by 7 bases and J by 5 bases, with 14 bases between the two germline ends. Per the germline V gene, CDR1 is LNHDA and CDR2 is SQIVND (reference sequence). CDR3 sequence reads: CASTPGRGTEAFF. The CDR3 nucleotides are TGTGCCAGTACCCCCGGCAGGGGTACTGAAGCTTTCTTT.

The rearrangement uses TRBV10-1 and TRBJ2-3, with D hard to call. The CDR3 consists of 12 residues. Germline loops: CDR1 WNHNN, CDR2 SYGVQD (reference sequence). Trimming pared 3 bases from V and 8 bases from J, leaving 9 bases between. DNA of the CDR3: TGCGCCAGCAGTGATACGAGCGCTACGCAGTATTTT. It yields the protein CASSDTSATQYF.